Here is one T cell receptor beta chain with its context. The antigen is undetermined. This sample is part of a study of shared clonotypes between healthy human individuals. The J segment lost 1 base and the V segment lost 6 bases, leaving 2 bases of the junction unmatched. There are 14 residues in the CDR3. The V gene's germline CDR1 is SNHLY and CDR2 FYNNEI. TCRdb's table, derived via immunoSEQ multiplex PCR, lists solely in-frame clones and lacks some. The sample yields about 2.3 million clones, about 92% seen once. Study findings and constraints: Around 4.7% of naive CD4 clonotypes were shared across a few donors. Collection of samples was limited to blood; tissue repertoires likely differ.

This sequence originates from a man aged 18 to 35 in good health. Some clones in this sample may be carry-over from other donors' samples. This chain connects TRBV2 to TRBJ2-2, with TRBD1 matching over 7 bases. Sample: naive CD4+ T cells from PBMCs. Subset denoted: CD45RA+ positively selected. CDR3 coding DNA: TGTGCCAGCAGGACAGGGTTGAACACCGGGGAGCTGTTTTTT. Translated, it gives CASRTGLNTGELFF. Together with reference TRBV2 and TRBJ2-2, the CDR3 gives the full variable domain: EPEVTQTPSHQVTQMGQEVILRCVPISNHLYFYWYRQILGQKVEFLVSFYNNEISEKSEIFDDQFSVERPDGSNFTLKIRSTKLEDSAMYFCASRTGLNTGELFFGEGSRLTVL.